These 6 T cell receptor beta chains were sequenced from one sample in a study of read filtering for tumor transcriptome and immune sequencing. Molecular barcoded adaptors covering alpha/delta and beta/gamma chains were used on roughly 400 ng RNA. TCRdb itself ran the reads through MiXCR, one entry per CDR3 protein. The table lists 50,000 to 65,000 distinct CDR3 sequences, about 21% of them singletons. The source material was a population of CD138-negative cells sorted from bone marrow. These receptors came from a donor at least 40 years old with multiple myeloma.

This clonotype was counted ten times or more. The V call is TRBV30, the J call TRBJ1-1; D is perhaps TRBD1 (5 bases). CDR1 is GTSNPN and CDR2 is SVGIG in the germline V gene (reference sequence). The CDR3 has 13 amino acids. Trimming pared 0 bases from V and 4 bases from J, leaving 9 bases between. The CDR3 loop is CAWSVRVGTEAFF. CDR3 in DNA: TGTGCCTGGAGTGTCAGGGTTGGCACTGAAGCTTTCTTT.

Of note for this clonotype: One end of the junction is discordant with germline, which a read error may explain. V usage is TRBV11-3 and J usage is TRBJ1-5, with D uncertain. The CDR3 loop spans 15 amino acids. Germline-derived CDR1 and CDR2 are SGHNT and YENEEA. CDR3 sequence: CASRLGPQDNQPQHF. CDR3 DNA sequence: TGTGCCAGCAGATTAGGGCCCCAGGACAATCAGCCCCAGCATTTT.

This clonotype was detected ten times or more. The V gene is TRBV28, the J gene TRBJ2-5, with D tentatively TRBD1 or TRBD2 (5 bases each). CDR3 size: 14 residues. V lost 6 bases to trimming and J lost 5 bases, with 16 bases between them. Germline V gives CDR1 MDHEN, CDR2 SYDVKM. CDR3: CASRGESGLETQYF. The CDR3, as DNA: TGTGCCAGCAGGGGGGAGTCGGGCCTGGAGACCCAGTACTTC.

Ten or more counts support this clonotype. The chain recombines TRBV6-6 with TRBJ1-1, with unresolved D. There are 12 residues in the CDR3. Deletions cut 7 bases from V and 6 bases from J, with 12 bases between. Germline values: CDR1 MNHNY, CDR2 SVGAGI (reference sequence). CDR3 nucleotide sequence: TGTGCCAGCATCGACCCCGGGTCTGAAGCTTTCTTT. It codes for CASIDPGSEAFF.

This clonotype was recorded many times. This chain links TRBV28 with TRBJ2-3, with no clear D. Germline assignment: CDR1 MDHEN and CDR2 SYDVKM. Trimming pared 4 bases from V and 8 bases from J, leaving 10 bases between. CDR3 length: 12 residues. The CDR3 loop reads CASSSPLSTQYF. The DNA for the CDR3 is TGTGCCAGCAGTTCCCCTTTAAGTACGCAGTATTTT.

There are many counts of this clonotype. In nucleotides, the CDR3 is TGTGCCAGCAGTCAGATAGGGGGAGGCCGGGGGTCTGGGGCCAACGTCCTGACTTTC. Its protein product is CASSQIGGGRGSGANVLTF. The V and J genes are TRBV28 and TRBJ2-6; D assignment may be TRBD1 or TRBD2 (6 bases each). The CDR3 totals 19 residues. Germline loops: CDR1 MDHEN, CDR2 SYDVKM. V lost 5 bases to trimming and J lost 1 base, with 21 bases between them.